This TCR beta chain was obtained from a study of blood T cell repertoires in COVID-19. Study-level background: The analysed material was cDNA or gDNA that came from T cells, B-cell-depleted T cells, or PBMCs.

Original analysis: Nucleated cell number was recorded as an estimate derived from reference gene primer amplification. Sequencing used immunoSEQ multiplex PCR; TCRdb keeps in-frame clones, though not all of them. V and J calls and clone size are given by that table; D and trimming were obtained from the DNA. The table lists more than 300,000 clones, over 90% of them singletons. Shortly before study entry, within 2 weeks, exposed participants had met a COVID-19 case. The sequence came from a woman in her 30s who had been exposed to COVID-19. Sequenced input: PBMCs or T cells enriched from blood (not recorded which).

In DNA, the CDR3 is TGCAGCGTTGTTGTGGCAGGGCCAGATACGCAGTATTTT. This sequence encodes CSVVVAGPDTQYF. The genes are TRBV29-1 and TRBJ2-3; D possibly corresponds to TRBD1 (5 bases). V gave up 4 bases and J gave up 4 bases, with 12 bases separating them. Per the germline V gene, CDR1 is SQVTM and CDR2 is ANQGSEA. The CDR3 has 13 residues.